This entry features one T cell receptor beta chain sequence. Its antigen has not been determined. Base qualities are missing; no much larger clone stands one base away. The data stem from a study of PD-1 blockade in classical Hodgkin lymphoma (TCRdb year 2020). For the wider study: Nivolumab dosing was 3 mg/kg intravenously every 2 weeks, continuing until either disease progression or unacceptable toxicity. The study used TCR beta sequencing and CyTOF to define a peripheral blood immune signature of response to PD-1 blockade in classical Hodgkin lymphoma. Study-wide findings and limitations: CD4+ but not CD8+ TCR diversity rose significantly by C4D1 (p=0.0027 vs p=0.16), most apparent in complete responders (p=0.02). Patients starting nivolumab less than 1 year after ASCT had lower diversity and were excluded from later analyses to avoid confounding by immune reconstitution. Newly diagnosed patients were reported to have lower baseline TCR diversity than healthy donors, and relapsed/refractory patients were reported to have lower baseline TCR diversity still. Baseline diversity similar to that of newly diagnosed patients was observed in trial patients achieving complete response, whereas significantly lower diversity was observed in partial responders and progressors. The study was limited to a single clinical trial cohort, and causes of repertoire differences, possibly disease activity or prior therapy, remained undefined.

The Qiagen DNeasy kit was used to extract genomic DNA both from unsorted PBMCs and from the negatively selected CD4+ and CD8+ fractions. Amplification of TCR beta CDR3 regions was done by immunoSEQ multiplex PCR with primers that anneal to V and J segments. Amplification bias was minimized using a synthetic immune receptor repertoire, and residual bias was removed computationally after sequencing. Processing in the source paper ran as follows. Repertoire diversity was quantified as the Shannon entropy index using custom Python scripts. Unsorted, CD4+ and CD8+ repertoires were examined separately, except in combined analyses, for which CD4+ and CD8+ sequences were merged in silico. Clonal expansion was defined as a frequency increase of at least 2-fold after treatment compared with C1D1, and clones undetected at baseline were assigned a pseudocount of 0.5. Singleton clones were defined as clones with 0 or 1 copy at C1D1, and non-singleton clones were defined as clones with 2 or more copies. Clones expanded in unsorted samples were assigned a CD4+, CD8+ or unknown annotation through matching of protein sequences in sorted samples from the same patient. Wilcoxon tests on paired samples were used to test diversity changes from C1D1 to C4D1. Here the immuneACCESS table is served through TCRdb, limited to in-frame sequences with V and J called. Missing clones are a known gap in these copies; in checked studies unresolved V genes cover under half, and the rest lacks a known reason. Clone size and the V and J calls come from that table; the DNA yielded D and trimming. Present in this sample are roughly 56,000 clones, 88% of which were seen just once. The ten largest clonotypes hold around 5.4% of the sample.

The time point label, read with the paper, signifies: cycle 2 day 1 (C2D1) of nivolumab. Every trial patient had relapsed following autologous stem cell transplantation, and prior brentuximab vedotin exposure was what differed among cohorts A, B and C. The trial cohort included 56 patients with relapsed/refractory classical Hodgkin lymphoma, and each patient had a best overall response of complete response, partial response or progressive disease. Trial patients were treated with single-agent nivolumab in the multi-cohort phase II CheckMate 205 trial. An independent review committee assessed best overall response using the 2007 International Working Group response criteria. Trial PBMCs were collected immediately before nivolumab initiation (C1D1) and during therapy at cycle 2 day 1 and cycle 4 day 1. Peripheral blood was collected in 8 mL Vacutainer Cell Preparation Tubes, from which PBMCs were isolated by centrifugation and then cryopreserved.

The material sequenced was peripheral blood mononuclear cells (PBMCs), taken before the second cycle of nivolumab. This clonotype originated in a human donor with classical Hodgkin lymphoma.

The base sequence is TGCGCCAGCAGCTTGGGGGGGGATTCACCCCTCCACTTT. The resulting protein is CASSLGGDSPLHF. The V gene is TRBV5-1 and the J gene is TRBJ1-6, and TRBD1 may be the D gene, going by 5 matching bases. V gives up 0 bases and J gives up 8 bases, and the segment between their germline ends measures 6 bases. The CDR3, cysteine through phenylalanine, is 13 amino acids long. Only the CDR3 DNA is retained, 39 bases long and in frame from the first base. From a lookup of the germline V gene, CDR1 and CDR2 are SGHRS and YFSETQ.